The rows below give T cell receptor beta chains drawn from one sample of a study of cytomegalovirus exposure and HLA in healthy donors. Only in-frame clones appear in the TCRdb table, and some are missing; sequencing was by immunoSEQ multiplex PCR. The table records 99,000 or so clones, 65% to 80% of them present only once. The sample consisted of PBMCs. These receptors all come from a man aged 60 to 69 in good health and CMV-seropositive. CDR3s include the opening cysteine and the closing phenylalanine or tryptophan. A D gene is named only where the DNA matches it firmly. Size values are once, few and many counts, or a class for expanded clones, and some rows have none.

v_gene,abundance,d_gene,j_gene,CDR3aa,CDR3nt
TRBV28,NA,NA,TRBJ1-2,CASSLVGAELYGYTF,TGTGCCAGCAGTTTAGTAGGGGCAGAACTTTATGGCTACACCTTC
TRBV19,once,TRBD1,TRBJ1-1,CASSIGQGAEAFF,TGTGCCAGTAGTATCGGACAGGGCGCTGAAGCTTTCTTT
TRBV18,NA,NA,TRBJ1-1,CASSPRDMNTEAFF,TGTGCCAGCTCACCACGAGATATGAACACTGAAGCTTTCTTT
TRBV15,NA,NA,TRBJ1-4,CATSDRQVNEKLFF,TGTGCCACCAGCGACCGACAGGTTAATGAAAAACTGTTTTTT
TRBV20-1,NA,NA,TRBJ1-2,CSANNRDGYTF,TGCAGTGCTAATAACAGGGATGGCTACACCTTC
TRBV20-1,NA,NA,TRBJ2-7,CSASAEYEQYF,TGCAGTGCTAGCGCGGAATACGAGCAGTACTTC
TRBV5-1,NA,TRBD1,TRBJ2-7,CASSLRDRGQSEQYF,TGCGCCAGCAGCCTCAGGGACAGGGGGCAGAGCGAGCAGTACTTC
TRBV2,NA,NA,TRBJ1-6,CASSEARGLVSPLHF,TGTGCCAGCAGTGAAGCGCGAGGACTCGTCTCACCCCTCCACTTT
TRBV5-3,NA,TRBD1,TRBJ1-5,CARSMGHLDRGGNQPQHF,TGTGCCAGAAGCATGGGTCATTTGGACAGGGGAGGCAATCAGCCCCAGCATTTT
TRBV21-1,once,NA,TRBJ2-7,CASSKAYHLRDESNEQYF,TGTGCCAGCAGCAAAGCGTACCATCTGAGGGATGAGTCAAACGAGCAGTACTTC
TRBV2,NA,TRBD1,TRBJ1-2,CASNRAGGYGYTF,TGTGCCAGCAACAGGGCAGGGGGCTATGGCTACACCTTC
TRBV2,few,NA,TRBJ1-2,CASSEAGGLGYGYTF,TGTGCCAGCAGTGAAGCTGGGGGACTTGGCTATGGCTACACCTTC
TRBV5-4,NA,NA,TRBJ2-2,CASSFDMRNTGELFF,TGTGCCAGCAGCTTCGACATGAGGAACACCGGGGAGCTGTTTTTT
TRBV6-6,NA,NA,TRBJ2-5,CASSYSRESSSETQYF,TGTGCCAGCAGTTACTCCCGGGAAAGTAGTTCGGAGACCCAGTACTTC
TRBV7-9,NA,NA,TRBJ2-1,CASKGGAYYNEQFF,TGTGCCAGCAAGGGGGGGGCCTACTACAATGAGCAGTTCTTC
TRBV11-2,few,NA,TRBJ1-1,CASSLGVLLNTEAFF,TGTGCCAGCAGCTTAGGAGTGCTACTGAACACTGAAGCTTTCTTT
TRBV5-6,NA,NA,TRBJ2-5,CASSLVQGETQYF,TGTGCCAGCAGCTTAGTTCAGGGTGAGACCCAGTACTTC
TRBV19,NA,NA,TRBJ2-1,CASSTGVRDLPYNEQFF,TGTGCCAGTAGTACGGGAGTACGGGACTTACCCTACAATGAGCAGTTCTTC
TRBV4-1,NA,TRBD2,TRBJ2-1,CASSQGLAGYNEQFF,TGCGCCAGCAGCCAAGGTCTAGCGGGGTACAATGAGCAGTTCTTC
TRBV13,NA,TRBD1,TRBJ2-5,CASSLEEDRVETQYF,TGTGCCAGCAGCTTAGAAGAGGACAGGGTGGAGACCCAGTACTTC
TRBV7-9,NA,NA,TRBJ1-6,CASSRWTETHSPLHF,TGTGCCAGCAGCCGATGGACAGAGACCCATTCACCCCTCCACTTT
TRBV11-2,NA,TRBD2,TRBJ2-5,CASSLDVGGVETQYF,TGTGCCAGCAGCTTAGACGTTGGGGGGGTAGAGACCCAGTACTTC
TRBV6-5,NA,NA,TRBJ2-7,CASSYSGQRTYEQYF,TGTGCCAGCAGTTACTCAGGCCAGAGGACCTACGAGCAGTACTTC
TRBV7-9,NA,NA,TRBJ1-2,CASSLGQSGLDYGYTF,TGTGCCAGCAGCTTAGGTCAATCGGGTCTGGACTATGGCTACACCTTC
TRBV30,NA,NA,TRBJ1-2,CAWSVEGTPFLYGYTF,TGTGCCTGGAGTGTAGAGGGCACGCCGTTCTTATATGGCTACACCTTC
TRBV14,NA,NA,TRBJ2-1,CASSPIRGSYNEQFF,TGTGCCAGCAGCCCAATAAGGGGTTCCTACAATGAGCAGTTCTTC
TRBV6-5,NA,NA,TRBJ1-2,CASSPGGFGGYTF,TGTGCCAGCAGTCCGGGGGGATTCGGCGGCTACACCTTC
TRBV19,NA,NA,TRBJ1-4,CASGGPTATNEKLFF,TGTGCCAGTGGGGGCCCTACTGCAACTAATGAAAAACTGTTTTTT
TRBV30,NA,TRBD1,TRBJ1-4,CAWDRDRGSGKLFF,TGTGCCTGGGACCGGGACAGAGGTTCCGGAAAACTGTTTTTT
TRBV28,NA,TRBD1,TRBJ1-5,CASSRGGQGSNQPQHF,TGTGCCAGCAGCAGGGGGGGACAGGGCAGCAATCAGCCCCAGCATTTT
TRBV7-6,NA,NA,TRBJ2-1,CASSLDLVYNEQFF,TGTGCCAGCAGCTTAGATCTCGTTTACAATGAGCAGTTCTTC
TRBV6-4,NA,TRBD2,TRBJ2-7,CASSDDGGGRYEQYF,TGTGCCAGCAGTGACGACGGCGGGGGACGATACGAGCAGTACTTC
TRBV2,NA,NA,TRBJ2-7,CASSELGFGAYEQYF,TGTGCCAGCAGTGAATTAGGATTCGGGGCCTACGAGCAGTACTTC
TRBV7-2,NA,NA,TRBJ1-1,CASSLFHSLNTEAFF,TGTGCCAGCAGCTTATTCCACTCCTTGAACACTGAAGCTTTCTTT
TRBV28,once,NA,TRBJ2-5,CAAGEQETQYF,TGTGCGGCGGGCGAACAAGAGACCCAGTACTTC
TRBV5-4,NA,NA,TRBJ2-7,CASSLVGGYEQYF,TGTGCCAGCAGCTTGGTGGGGGGTTACGAGCAGTACTTC
TRBV7-9,NA,TRBD1,TRBJ1-6,CASSTSGATGANSPLHF,TGTGCCAGCAGCACCTCTGGGGCGACAGGGGCCAATTCACCCCTCCACTTT
TRBV18,NA,NA,TRBJ2-5,CASGSLGEETQYF,TGTGCCAGCGGTTCCCTCGGGGAAGAGACCCAGTACTTC
TRBV27,NA,NA,TRBJ1-1,CASSEIRGNTEAFF,TGTGCCAGCAGTGAGATTAGGGGTAACACTGAAGCTTTCTTT
TRBV7-9,NA,TRBD1,TRBJ2-1,CASSIGQGRYNEQFF,TGTGCCAGCAGCATAGGACAGGGCCGGTACAATGAGCAGTTCTTC
TRBV11-2,few,NA,TRBJ2-1,CASSSLVAGYRVGKFF,TGTGCCAGCAGCTCCCTCGTTGCGGGTTACCGAGTAGGAAAGTTCTTC
TRBV6-1,NA,NA,TRBJ2-1,CASSEKAQTEYYNEQFF,TGTGCCAGCAGTGAAAAGGCCCAGACAGAATACTACAATGAGCAGTTCTTC
TRBV19,few,TRBD1,TRBJ1-2,CASSPGTGVFGYTF,TGTGCCAGTAGCCCCGGGACAGGGGTTTTCGGCTACACCTTC
TRBV5-4,NA,TRBD1,TRBJ2-2,CASSSKNPGGTGELFF,TGTGCCAGCAGCAGCAAGAACCCAGGGGGTACCGGGGAGCTGTTTTTT
TRBV6-6,few,NA,TRBJ2-3,CASSYGGARTDTQYF,TGTGCCAGCAGTTACGGGGGGGCCCGCACAGATACGCAGTATTTT
TRBV4-1,few,TRBD1,TRBJ1-2,CASSQPGQDGYGYTF,TGCGCCAGCAGCCAACCCGGACAGGATGGCTATGGCTACACCTTC
TRBV18,NA,NA,TRBJ2-7,CASSSDRVGEYF,TGTGCCAGCTCATCGGACAGAGTAGGGGAGTACTTC
TRBV5-1,NA,TRBD1,TRBJ1-2,CASSSSGQGNYGYTF,TGCGCCAGCAGCTCGTCGGGACAGGGTAACTATGGCTACACCTTC